One sample yielded the 14 T cell receptor beta chains listed below, sequenced in a study of cytomegalovirus exposure and HLA in healthy donors. 13 Jbeta primers and 60 Vbeta primers were used for the PCR. Assay: immunoSEQ multiplex PCR; the TCRdb copy retains only in-frame clones and omits some. This repertoire includes about 190,000 clones. Sequencing used PBMCs. Receptor source: a woman aged 30 to 39 in good health and CMV-seropositive.

The rearrangement joins TRBV28 to TRBJ2-7, with 9 bases aligning to TRBD1. Germline V lookup: CDR1 MDHEN, CDR2 SYDVKM. With V trimmed by 3 bases and J by 2 bases, 5 bases remained unmatched. The CDR3 sequence is 15 residues long. This chain's CDR3 is CASSFSGTGTYEQYF. DNA for the CDR3: TGTGCCAGCAGTTTTTCCGGGACAGGGACCTACGAGCAGTACTTC.

V and J are TRBV11-3 and TRBJ2-4; TRBD1 agrees at 8 bases. Germline CDR1 and CDR2: SGHNT and YENEEA. V lost 5 bases to trimming and J lost 6 bases; unmatched junction nucleotides: 6. This CDR3 region has 14 residues. This chain's CDR3 is CASSPGQGGNIQYF. The CDR3 DNA is TGTGCCAGCAGCCCAGGACAGGGAGGAAACATTCAGTACTTC.

This chain connects TRBV6-6 to TRBJ1-6; TRBD1 matches at 9 bases. V was clipped by 4 bases and J by 9 bases; unmatched bases: 10. The CDR3 consists of 16 residues. Germline values: CDR1 MNHNY, CDR2 SVGAGI (reference sequence). CDR3 in amino acids: CASSSIGTGSSSPLHF. The DNA of the CDR3 is TGTGCCAGCAGTTCCATCGGGACAGGGTCTTCTTCACCCCTCCACTTT.

The chain has TRBV10-2 and TRBJ1-5, with D possibly being TRBD1 (5 bases). The CDR3 totals 14 residues. V lost 6 bases and J 5 bases, leaving 14 bases between the germline ends. CDR1 and CDR2 from the germline V gene are WSHSY and SAAADI. The DNA for the CDR3 is TGCGCCAGCAGGGGGGGGGTTGGAGATCAGCCCCAGCATTTT. Translation gives CASRGGVGDQPQHF.

The chain links TRBV4-1 to TRBJ2-1; 8 bases agree with TRBD1. Per the germline V gene, CDR1 is MGHRA and CDR2 is YSYEKL. The V segment lost 3 bases and the J segment 6 bases; nucleotides outside the gene matches: 13. The CDR3 is 17 amino acids. As DNA, the CDR3 is TGCGCCAGCAGCCAGGAGACGGACAGGGCGTCGGGCAATGAGCAGTTCTTC. Translated: CASSQETDRASGNEQFF.

The rearrangement links TRBV25-1 to TRBJ2-7; tentative D call: TRBD2 (6 bases). From germline, CDR1 is MGHDK and CDR2 SYGVNS. The V end lost 1 base, the J end lost 7 bases, and 20 bases lay between the germline ends. The CDR3 contains 16 residues. As DNA, the CDR3 is TGTGCCAGCAGTGAATGCGAAACGGGAGTGATGAGGGAGCAGTACTTC. Amino acids: CASSECETGVMREQYF.

The rearrangement joins TRBV2 to TRBJ1-2, with 11 bases lining up with TRBD1. With 0 bases clipped from V and 8 bases from J, the junction kept 2 bases outside the gene matches. Looked up from germline, CDR1 is SNHLY and CDR2 is FYNNEI. This CDR3 comprises 14 residues. The CDR3 DNA sequence: TGTGCCAGCAGTGAAGCGGGGACAGGGGGGGGCTACACCTTC. Its protein product is CASSEAGTGGGYTF. Complete variable domain (other parts from reference TRBV2 and TRBJ1-2): EPEVTQTPSHQVTQMGQEVILRCVPISNHLYFYWYRQILGQKVEFLVSFYNNEISEKSEIFDDQFSVERPDGSNFTLKIRSTKLEDSAMYFCASSEAGTGGGYTFGSGTRLTVV.

This sequence joins TRBV7-9 and TRBJ1-2; the match to TRBD1 covers 8 bases. The germline gives CDR1 SEHNR, CDR2 FQNEAQ (reference sequence). This CDR3 has 13 amino acids. The V and J ends lost 6 bases and 3 bases, in that order; junction bases with no gene match: 3. The CDR3 reads CASRLGQDYGYTF. The DNA for the CDR3 is TGTGCCAGCAGACTGGGACAGGACTATGGCTACACCTTC.

The genes are TRBV6-4 and TRBJ1-2, with 8 positions matching TRBD1. Per germline, CDR1 MRHNA and CDR2 SNTAGT. CDR3 length equals 13 residues. With 2 bases clipped from V and 7 bases from J, the junction kept 3 bases outside the gene matches. The CDR3 loop reads CASSDQGASGYTF. Written as DNA, the CDR3 is TGTGCCAGCAGTGACCAGGGGGCGAGTGGCTACACCTTC.

The chain links TRBV19 to TRBJ2-4; 9 bases line up with TRBD1. Trimming took 5 bases from V and 8 from J; bases not matched to a gene: 10. The CDR3 totals 15 residues. Per the germline V gene, CDR1 is LNHDA and CDR2 is SQIVND (reference sequence). The chain's CDR3 is CASSQLRTGEDIQYF. The CDR3 nucleotides are TGTGCCAGTAGTCAATTAAGGACAGGGGAAGACATTCAGTACTTC.

The chain recombines TRBV7-9 with TRBJ2-5, with a tentative D call TRBD2 (7 bases). Trimming removed 7 bases at V and 5 bases at J, with 20 bases between. Looked up from germline, CDR1 is SEHNR and CDR2 is FQNEAQ (reference sequence). The CDR3 is made up of 15 amino acids. The CDR3 sequence is CASTPPRGGRETQYF. DNA of the CDR3: TGTGCCAGCACCCCCCCTAGGGGGGGCCGGGAGACCCAGTACTTC.

The V call is TRBV18, the J call TRBJ2-7, with D possibly being TRBD2 (6 bases). The CDR3 runs 11 residues. Germline values: CDR1 KGHSH, CDR2 LQKENI. V was pared by 3 bases and J by 6 bases, with 6 bases between. Written as DNA, the CDR3 is TGTGCCAGCTCACCGGAGGGCGAGCAGTACTTC. Translating it yields CASSPEGEQYF.

The chain combines TRBV4-2 with TRBJ1-4; 9 positions match TRBD1. The CDR3 consists of 15 residues. Looked up from germline, CDR1 is LGHNA and CDR2 is YNFKEQ. The V segment lost 2 bases and the J segment 6 bases; nucleotides outside the gene matches: 4. Here the CDR3 reads CASSQSDRGDEKLFF. In DNA form, the CDR3 reads TGTGCCAGCAGCCAATCAGACAGGGGGGATGAAAAACTGTTTTTT.

The chain combines TRBV9 with TRBJ2-1; D unresolved. The CDR3 runs 15 residues. Germline-derived CDR1 and CDR2 are SGDLS and YYNGEE. The germline V and J ends were trimmed by 0 bases and 4 bases, with 11 bases remaining between them. This CDR3 reads CASSVDSPVYNEQFF. CDR3 nucleotide sequence: TGTGCCAGCAGCGTAGACTCACCCGTTTACAATGAGCAGTTCTTC.